Listed below are T cell receptor beta chains from one sample, sequenced in a study of blood T cell repertoires in COVID-19. Some clones are missing from TCRdb's copy, which holds only in-frame ones; the method was immunoSEQ multiplex PCR. The top ten clones hold roughly 4.9% of a sample with 100,000 to 150,000 clones, around 86% of them seen once. Sequenced material: peripheral blood. The receptors were sampled from a human donor in a cohort sampled during active COVID-19. Both conserved end residues are trimmed from each CDR3. Each record gives: V gene, CDR3 protein.

TRBV9	ASSVGHRG
TRBV12-5	ASGAPGTEKTYGYT
TRBV7-2	ASRRTSDTGELF
TRBV6-5	ASSYFRDTYTGELF
TRBV7-9	ASSLAPLAGVGNEQF
TRBV19	ASSNRVSNQPQH
TRBV19	ASGEGRWTEAF
TRBV10-3	AISEPGGNQPQH
TRBV11-2	ASRFRDRPTYEQY
TRBV28	ASSHYNEQF
TRBV9	ASSVASAGGSETQY
TRBV3-1/TRBV3-2	ASSQDPTGEQF
TRBV5-1	ASGSQGANTEAF
TRBV5-1	ASAGLAGNNEQF
TRBV3-1/TRBV3-2	ASSQNFLDRFYEQY
TRBV7-3	ASSLMGSLTLLDEQF
TRBV19	ASSKKSPTNREVVRDTQY
TRBV2	ASRGRDLTLQPQH
TRBV10-2	ASSPFSSEAF
TRBV19	ASSIRTSGNRDTQY
TRBV18	ASSYRDRGQQPQH
TRBV16	ASSQYGLQISEQY
TRBV27	ASNSPSSNQPQH
TRBV3-1/TRBV3-2	ASSQVVGQEDGYT
TRBV11-2	ASSYYSGRNPNEQF
TRBV27	ASSFGGLGVNEQF
TRBV7-9	ASRFTGSYEQY
TRBV19	ASSTNSVDREGEQF
TRBV28	ASSLGLGQASYGYT
TRBV30	AWSFGGSYGYT
TRBV3-1/TRBV3-2	ASSQPYRLAANPQETQY
TRBV2	ASSAVSSGISRRVTQY
TRBV30	ASTAGVPYNEQF
TRBV11-2	ASSLEGTGRDEQY
TRBV6-2/TRBV6-3	ASSFFGGSGNTIY
TRBV5-1	ASSDGANPGYT
TRBV3-1/TRBV3-2	ASSQAGTSKDEQY
TRBV19	VESSSIQTSGRARTDTQY
TRBV13	ASSSPTLAGGLVATQY
TRBV28	ASSLLEGSTDTQY
TRBV7-9	ASSLDRGTRGF
TRBV27	ASTRTGLNSPLH
TRBV5-1	ASSLAPGGAGGSYEQY
TRBV29-1	SANRNLNTEAF
TRBV7-9	ASSLTTGNYEQY
TRBV18	ASSPGTSGSYEQY
TRBV7-2	ASSFWQGSYNEQF